The clone carrying this T cell receptor (beta chain) was counted between two and nine times. Fresh 10 ml peripheral blood yielded PBMCs. The data were obtained in a study of T cells in Graves' hyperthyroidism and ophthalmopathy. CDR1 is SGHRS, CDR2 YFSETQ, per germline. Trimming took off 3 bases at V and 2 bases at J, with 11 bases between the two ends. The CDR3 has 14 amino acids. It was RNA transcripts that yielded the amplified TCR beta CDR3 regions. The HTBI primer set served for first-round RT-PCR of the TCR CDR3. TCRdb processed the multiplex PCR reads anew with MiXCR; each CDR3 protein has one entry. The data hold around 350,000 distinct CDR3 sequences, with 25% observed a single time.

V is TRBV5-1 and J is TRBJ2-5; D gene unclear. Sequencing was performed on blood. The clonotype was recovered from a man aged 50 to 60 with Graves' hyperthyroidism. The CDR3 nucleotides are TGCGCCAGCAGCTCGGGTGTGGGGCAAGAGACCCAGTACTTC. Translating it yields CASSSGVGQETQYF.